A selection of T cell receptor beta chains follows, all from one sample in a study of CD8 T cells in Susac syndrome. Via MiXCR, TCRdb re-called the immunoSEQ multiplex PCR reads, giving one row per CDR3 protein. The sample consists of about 50,000 distinct CDR3 sequences, 93% of them appearing once. The sample consisted of CD8+ T cells from PBMCs. These receptors were taken from a human donor with multiple sclerosis. Each CDR3 is given without its conserved first and last residue.

v_call,j_call,cdr3_aa
TRBV5-6,TRBJ1-5,ASSLARVGGNQPQH
TRBV4-1,TRBJ2-3,ASSQVAEASTDTQY
TRBV29-1,TRBJ2-7,SVLLDNYEQY
TRBV29-1,TRBJ1-1,SVDPDDRGLVEAF
TRBV10-3,TRBJ2-7,AISALGQGAVSYEQY
TRBV6-4,TRBJ2-2,ASSDILGGELF
TRBV11-2,TRBJ2-7,ASIHRGGSTYEQY
TRBV27,TRBJ2-5,ASSQGIWQETQY
TRBV30,TRBJ2-1,AWSEEVSGNEQF
TRBV7-2,TRBJ2-7,ASSPQNSYEQY
TRBV6-2/TRBV6-3,TRBJ2-5,ASSSTLLQRGKETQY
TRBV4-3,TRBJ2-7,ASSPSPAVYEQY
TRBV19,TRBJ1-1,ASSLDRPLVTEAF
TRBV27,TRBJ2-7,ASSYSPTYEQY
TRBV7-9,TRBJ1-5,ASSPGTGSAQPQH
TRBV20-1,TRBJ2-5,SARGDYQETQY
TRBV5-6,TRBJ1-1,ASGADRGPWAEAF
TRBV6-1,TRBJ2-1,ASAFLLSSYNEQF
TRBV28,TRBJ2-2,ASSTGLAHTGELF
TRBV12-3/TRBV12-4,TRBJ2-7,ASSPGVGSYEQY
TRBV6-4,TRBJ2-3,ASSDQGTDTQY
TRBV6-5,TRBJ1-2,ASSEDGDGYT
TRBV7-9,TRBJ1-2,ASSREYGYT
TRBV12-5,TRBJ1-1,ASVSSQPNTEAF
TRBV2,TRBJ1-5,ASSEKVSGQPQH
TRBV7-9,TRBJ1-6,ASSSSGLPDSPLH
TRBV6-2/TRBV6-3,TRBJ2-7,ASSYPGTGGRVYEQY
TRBV9,TRBJ2-1,ASSTIHGLAGDLEQF
TRBV7-3,TRBJ2-5,ASSSAGGRGETQY
TRBV6-2/TRBV6-3,TRBJ2-1,ASSYGSSDNEQF
TRBV4-1,TRBJ2-7,ASSQKGLSGGHLEQY
TRBV7-9,TRBJ2-3,ASSSWGLGDTQY
TRBV29-1,TRBJ1-2,SVESTGQGYGYT
TRBV20-1,TRBJ2-5,SGSLAGEETQY
TRBV6-2/TRBV6-3,TRBJ2-2,ASSNPGQGHTGELF
TRBV13,TRBJ2-2,ASSDPNTGELF
TRBV20-1,TRBJ2-7,SATTSGGLPYEQY
TRBV7-9,TRBJ1-5,ASSHREDQPQH
TRBV7-9,TRBJ1-1,ASSLGGAAAF
TRBV30,TRBJ1-1,AWSVVSLNTEAF
TRBV6-6,TRBJ2-4,ASSYTFGDIQY
TRBV12-3/TRBV12-4,TRBJ2-7,ASSPGKTGAYEQY
TRBV3-1,TRBJ2-7,ASSPTGGSVYEQY
TRBV12-3/TRBV12-4,TRBJ1-4,ASSSAGTALEKLF
TRBV28,TRBJ2-7,ASSDVGLAGGSEQY
TRBV7-3,TRBJ2-3,ASSPRAAGTGGEDTQY
TRBV28,TRBJ1-5,ASSLSGTSNQPQH
TRBV28,TRBJ1-5,ASSSLLTISNQPQH
TRBV4-3,TRBJ2-7,ASSTGTGGSYEQY
TRBV20-1,TRBJ1-1,SATRGNTEAF
TRBV11-2,TRBJ2-7,ASTAGGEQY
TRBV7-8,TRBJ2-1,ASSLLGPYNEQF
TRBV28,TRBJ2-5,ASSRDHQETQY
TRBV5-1,TRBJ2-7,ASSLASNEQY
TRBV27,TRBJ1-2,ASSPGPLFGYT
TRBV6-1,TRBJ2-4,ASSRDQGNLAKNIQY
TRBV9,TRBJ1-2,ASSPFIWRVGGYT
TRBV5-6,TRBJ2-1,ASSADGSSYNEQF